The rows below give T cell receptor beta chains drawn from one sample of a study of T cell repertoires in cytomegalovirus infection. TCRdb redid the calling of the reads with MiXCR, one entry per CDR3 protein. The repertoire has 60,000 to 75,000 distinct CDR3 sequences, over 3.5% of them found once; the top ten carry 22%. Sequencing was carried out using PBMCs. These receptor sequences come from a human donor in good health (CMV status not recorded). Some clones in this sample may be carry-over from other donors' samples. Both conserved end residues are part of each CDR3. Each record gives: clone size, J gene, D gene, V gene, CDR3 DNA, CDR3 protein. The D gene is left open where the match is weak. Expanded clones get a size class; other rows say once, few or many, or leave the size out.

clone size: many
J gene: TRBJ2-1
D gene: NA
V gene: TRBV7-2
CDR3 DNA: TGTGCCAGCAGCTACTTTATGAGGGGCTACAATGAGCAGTTCTTC
CDR3 protein: CASSYFMRGYNEQFF

clone size: few
J gene: TRBJ1-6
D gene: NA
V gene: TRBV7-8
CDR3 DNA: TGTGCCAGCAAAGCGAGAGGCTCCTATAATTCACCCCTCCACTTT
CDR3 protein: CASKARGSYNSPLHF

clone size: many
J gene: TRBJ2-7
D gene: NA
V gene: TRBV7-6
CDR3 DNA: TGTGCCAGCAGCTTGGGGACACAAACCTACGAGCAGTACTTC
CDR3 protein: CASSLGTQTYEQYF

clone size: many
J gene: TRBJ2-7
D gene: NA
V gene: TRBV27
CDR3 DNA: TGTGCCAGCGGGCTCAATCCCCACGAGCAGTACTTC
CDR3 protein: CASGLNPHEQYF

clone size: NA
J gene: TRBJ2-7
D gene: TRBD2
V gene: TRBV7-2
CDR3 DNA: TGTGCCAGCAGCTTAGTTAATAGCGGGGGCTACGAGCAGTACTTC
CDR3 protein: CASSLVNSGGYEQYF

clone size: many
J gene: TRBJ1-1
D gene: TRBD1
V gene: TRBV7-9
CDR3 DNA: TGTGCCAGCAGCCGCCAGGGGGCAGGGGTCGAAGCTTTCTTT
CDR3 protein: CASSRQGAGVEAFF

clone size: many
J gene: TRBJ1-2
D gene: NA
V gene: TRBV7-2
CDR3 DNA: TGTGCCAGCAGCCCCGGGATCCGAAACCGAGGCGGCTACACCTTC
CDR3 protein: CASSPGIRNRGGYTF

clone size: many
J gene: TRBJ2-3
D gene: NA
V gene: TRBV10-2
CDR3 DNA: TGCGCCAGCAGCACCGGGGAACGGGGAGCAGATACGCAGTATTTT
CDR3 protein: CASSTGERGADTQYF

clone size: many
J gene: TRBJ1-2
D gene: TRBD1
V gene: TRBV19
CDR3 DNA: TGTGCCAGTAGCCCCGGACAGGGGGTGGCTGGCTACACCTTC
CDR3 protein: CASSPGQGVAGYTF

clone size: few
J gene: TRBJ2-1
D gene: NA
V gene: TRBV7-6
CDR3 DNA: TGTGCCAGCAGCTTACCGGGACAGCAGTTCTTC
CDR3 protein: CASSLPGQQFF

clone size: many
J gene: TRBJ2-7
D gene: NA
V gene: TRBV7-2
CDR3 DNA: TGTGCCAGCAGCTCCGCGGGGATCTACGAGCAGTACTTC
CDR3 protein: CASSSAGIYEQYF

clone size: many
J gene: TRBJ2-5
D gene: NA
V gene: TRBV7-8
CDR3 DNA: TGTGCCAGCAGCTTCGGTACAGGGCAGGAGACCCAGTACTTC
CDR3 protein: CASSFGTGQETQYF

clone size: many
J gene: TRBJ2-1
D gene: TRBD2
V gene: TRBV6-5
CDR3 DNA: TGTGCCAGCACTCGAAGAGCGGGAGGGAATTACAATGAGCAGTTCTTC
CDR3 protein: CASTRRAGGNYNEQFF

clone size: many
J gene: TRBJ2-1
D gene: NA
V gene: TRBV7-2
CDR3 DNA: TGTGCCAGCAGCTTCGCTAGAGACAATGAGCAGTTCTTC
CDR3 protein: CASSFARDNEQFF

clone size: many
J gene: TRBJ1-6
D gene: NA
V gene: TRBV4-1
CDR3 DNA: TGCGCCAGCAGCCAAGTAGTGGATTCACCCCTCCACTTT
CDR3 protein: CASSQVVDSPLHF

clone size: many
J gene: TRBJ1-1
D gene: NA
V gene: TRBV7-6
CDR3 DNA: TGTGCCAGCAGCTTATCTGCGAACACTGAAGCTTTCTTT
CDR3 protein: CASSLSANTEAFF

clone size: many
J gene: TRBJ2-1
D gene: NA
V gene: TRBV7-8
CDR3 DNA: TGTGCCAGCAGCTTAATCACCGCCGGCAATGAGCAGTTCTTC
CDR3 protein: CASSLITAGNEQFF

clone size: many
J gene: TRBJ2-1
D gene: NA
V gene: TRBV11-1
CDR3 DNA: TGTGCCAGCAGCTTCGACAATGAGCAGTTCTTC
CDR3 protein: CASSFDNEQFF

clone size: many
J gene: TRBJ1-2
D gene: TRBD1
V gene: TRBV7-6
CDR3 DNA: TGTGCCAGCAGCTTAGGGACAGGGGGCGATGGCTACACCTTC
CDR3 protein: CASSLGTGGDGYTF

clone size: many
J gene: TRBJ2-1
D gene: TRBD2
V gene: TRBV6-2/TRBV6-3
CDR3 DNA: TGTGCCAGCAGCTCCAACCTAGCGGGAGGATACAATGAGCAGTTCTTC
CDR3 protein: CASSSNLAGGYNEQFF

clone size: many
J gene: TRBJ2-7
D gene: NA
V gene: TRBV7-3
CDR3 DNA: TGTGCCAGCAGCTTAAAAGGGGCCCCCTACGAGCAGTACTTC
CDR3 protein: CASSLKGAPYEQYF

clone size: many
J gene: TRBJ1-5
D gene: NA
V gene: TRBV6-2/TRBV6-3
CDR3 DNA: TGTGCCAGCAGTCTAAACGCACGTCGAGGGGTTCAGCCCCAGCATTTT
CDR3 protein: CASSLNARRGVQPQHF

clone size: many
J gene: TRBJ2-2
D gene: NA
V gene: TRBV19
CDR3 DNA: TGTGCCAGTAGTATCACAGGGAACACCGGGGAGCTGTTTTTT
CDR3 protein: CASSITGNTGELFF

clone size: many
J gene: TRBJ2-3
D gene: TRBD1
V gene: TRBV20-1
CDR3 DNA: TGCAGTGCGCCGACCACAGGGGTGGATACGCAGTATTTT
CDR3 protein: CSAPTTGVDTQYF

clone size: many
J gene: TRBJ2-2
D gene: TRBD2
V gene: TRBV7-8
CDR3 DNA: TGTGCCAGCAGCCCCGGGGGTAAAGCGGGACCCGGGGAGCTGTTTTTT
CDR3 protein: CASSPGGKAGPGELFF

clone size: many
J gene: TRBJ1-4
D gene: NA
V gene: TRBV7-6
CDR3 DNA: TGTGCCAGCAGCTTATCATCAGGGAGGCCGAGGGAAAAACTGTTTTTT
CDR3 protein: CASSLSSGRPREKLFF